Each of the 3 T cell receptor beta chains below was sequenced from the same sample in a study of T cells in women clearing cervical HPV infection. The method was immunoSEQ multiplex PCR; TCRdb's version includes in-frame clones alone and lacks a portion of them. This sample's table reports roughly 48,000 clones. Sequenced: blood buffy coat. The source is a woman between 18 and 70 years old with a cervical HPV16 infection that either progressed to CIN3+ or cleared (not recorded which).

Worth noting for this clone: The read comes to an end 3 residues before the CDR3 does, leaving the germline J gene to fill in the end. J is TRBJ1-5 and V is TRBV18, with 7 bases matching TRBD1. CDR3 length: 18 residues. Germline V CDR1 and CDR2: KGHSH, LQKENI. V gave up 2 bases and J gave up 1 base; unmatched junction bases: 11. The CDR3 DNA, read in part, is TGTGCCAGCTCACCAAAATCCCCAGGGGGATTGAGCAATCAGCCC. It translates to CASSPKSPGGLSNQP. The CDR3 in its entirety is CASSPKSPGGLSNQPQHF.

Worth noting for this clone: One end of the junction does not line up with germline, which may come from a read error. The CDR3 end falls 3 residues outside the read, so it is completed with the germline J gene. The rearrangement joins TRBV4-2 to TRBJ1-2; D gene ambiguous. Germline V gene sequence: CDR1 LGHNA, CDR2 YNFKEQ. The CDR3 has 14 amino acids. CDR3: CASSPGVGLIGYTF. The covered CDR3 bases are TGCGCCAGCAGCCCCGGTGTAGGGTTGATAGGC.

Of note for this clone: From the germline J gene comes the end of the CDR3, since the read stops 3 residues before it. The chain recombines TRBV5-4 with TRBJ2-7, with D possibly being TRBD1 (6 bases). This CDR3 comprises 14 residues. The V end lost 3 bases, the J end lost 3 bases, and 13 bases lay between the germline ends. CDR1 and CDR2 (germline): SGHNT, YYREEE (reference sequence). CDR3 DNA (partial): TGTGCCAGCAGCTCCCAGGGGTACTACTACGAG. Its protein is CASSSQGYYYE. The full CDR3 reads CASSSQGYYYEQYF.